This TCR beta chain originates from a study of OX40 agonist ivuxolimab in advanced cancers. This CDR3 is built from 11 residues. V gave up 11 bases and J gave up 8 bases, with 15 bases separating them. Looked up from germline, CDR1 is SEHNR and CDR2 is FQNEAQ (reference sequence). Profiling relied on immunoSEQ multiplex PCR, and the TCRdb table lists in-frame clones only, not all of them. The table lists roughly 48,000 clones, approximately 87% of them singletons. This receptor was taken from an adult with an advanced solid tumor such as melanoma, head and neck, liver or kidney cancer. This specimen consisted of CD4+ or CD8+ T cells sorted from blood, obtained in a trial of the OX40 agonist ivuxolimab. The J gene is TRBJ2-5, the V gene TRBV7-9; either TRBD1 or TRBD2 may supply D (5 bases each). The CDR3 here is CAPRAGRTQYF. CDR3 nucleotide sequence: TGTGCCCCGAGAGCAGGGAGAACCCAGTACTTC.